This TCR beta chain was sequenced in a study of preoperative IRX-2 immunotherapy in early breast cancer. The table came from immunoSEQ multiplex PCR; TCRdb's copy has only in-frame clones and leaves some out. This sample has around 60,000 clones, with around 94% found just once. The treatment denotes: preoperative locoregional IRX-2 cytokine immunotherapy. Patients received preoperative, locoregional IRX-2 cytokine immunotherapy in a phase Ib study. This specimen was collected from a patient treated with IRX-2 immunotherapy. This TCR derives from a human donor with breast cancer.

As DNA, the CDR3 is TGTGCCAGCAGCGCCACTAGCGGGAGCACAGATACGCAGTATTTT. It is translated as CASSATSGSTDTQYF. The chain employs TRBV9 and TRBJ2-3; 9 nucleotides line up with TRBD2. Per the germline V gene, CDR1 is SGDLS and CDR2 is YYNGEE. This CDR3 comprises 15 residues. V lost 3 bases, J lost 0 bases, and 2 bases stayed unmatched.